Below are 11 T cell receptor beta chains sequenced from a single sample in a study of blood T cell repertoires in COVID-19. Profiled with immunoSEQ multiplex PCR; TCRdb holds only in-frame clones, not every one. This table has about 42,000 clones, roughly 80% appearing once. Sequenced input: peripheral blood. The origin of the receptors is a man in his forties or fifties with active COVID-19.

The sample holds a few counts of this clone. V usage is TRBV18 and J usage is TRBJ1-1; 7 bases are a match to TRBD1. Germline-derived CDR1 and CDR2 are KGHSH and LQKENI. J was trimmed by 3 bases and V by 4 bases; bases with no gene match: 2. The CDR3 spans 13 residues. CDR3 amino acids: CASSRDRYTEAFF. The CDR3 nucleotides read TGTGCCAGCTCACGGGACAGATACACTGAAGCTTTCTTT.

The chain uses TRBV11-2 and TRBJ2-4; possible D gene TRBD2, 6 bases. The CDR3 length is 15 residues. Germline V gene data show CDR1 as SGHAT and CDR2 as FQNNGV. V dropped 0 bases and J dropped 10 bases, with 16 bases sitting between them. The CDR3 here is CASSLDRRDQTIQYF. The CDR3 DNA is TGTGCCAGCAGCTTAGATCGGCGGGACCAAACTATTCAGTACTTC.

The CDR3 sequence is CASSLGGTGGEEQYF. In nucleotides, the CDR3 is TGTGCCAGCAGCTTAGGTGGGACAGGGGGGGAAGAGCAGTACTTC. The genes are TRBV7-6 and TRBJ2-7; 11 bases agree with TRBD1. This CDR3 region has 15 residues. Germline CDR1 and CDR2: SGHVS and FNYEAQ. The J segment lost 7 bases and the V segment lost 1 base, leaving 6 bases of the junction unmatched.

The V gene is TRBV7-2, the J gene TRBJ2-2, with 8 bases fitting TRBD1. The CDR3 totals 16 residues. Germline loops: CDR1 SGHTA, CDR2 FQGNSA. Trimming cost V 3 bases and J 7 bases; bases outside gene matches: 10. Here the CDR3 reads CASSLRTGKNGGELFF. In DNA, the CDR3 is TGTGCCAGCAGCTTGCGGACAGGGAAGAATGGCGGGGAGCTGTTTTTT. Complete variable domain (other parts from reference TRBV7-2 and TRBJ2-2): GAGVSQSPSNKVTEKGKDVELRCDPISGHTALYWYRQSLGQGLEFLIYFQGNSAPDKSGLPSDRFSAERTGGSVSTLTIQRTQQEDSAVYLCASSLRTGKNGGELFFGEGSRLTVL.

The rearrangement links TRBV14 to TRBJ1-3; unclear D gene. V was shortened by 0 bases and J by 1 base, with 10 bases between the two germline ends. The CDR3 is made up of 16 amino acids. CDR1 and CDR2 (germline): SGHDN, FVKESK. This CDR3 reads CASSQDLLGSGNTIYF. Written as DNA, the CDR3 is TGTGCCAGCAGCCAAGATCTTCTCGGGTCTGGAAACACCATATATTTT.

The DNA of the CDR3 is TGTGCCAGCAGCTCCGGGGGGCGGGTCACTGAAGCTTTCTTT. Encoded protein: CASSSGGRVTEAFF. This sequence joins TRBV7-6 and TRBJ1-1, with D tentatively TRBD1 (6 bases). Deletions cut 4 bases from V and 4 bases from J, with 13 bases between. In germline, CDR1 is SGHVS, CDR2 FNYEAQ. The CDR3 contains 14 residues.

The V and J genes are TRBV27 and TRBJ1-1; D ambiguous. Germline V lookup: CDR1 MNHEY, CDR2 SMNVEV (reference sequence). Between the trimmed V and J ends, which lost 2 bases and 6 bases, there was a span of 13 bases. The length of the CDR3 is 14 residues. CDR3 sequence: CASSLSREWPEAFF. For the CDR3, the DNA is TGTGCCAGCAGTTTAAGTCGGGAATGGCCTGAAGCTTTCTTT.

The CDR3 DNA follows: TGCGCCAGCAGCTTGGGGACAGCCCCCAATCAGCCCCAGCATTTT. Amino acids: CASSLGTAPNQPQHF. V usage is TRBV5-1 and J usage is TRBJ1-5, with D tentatively TRBD1 (6 bases). CDR1 and CDR2 from the germline V gene are SGHRS and YFSETQ. This CDR3 region has 15 residues. V dropped 0 bases and J dropped 3 bases, with 10 bases sitting between them.

The chain combines TRBV28 with TRBJ2-1, with 9 bases lining up with TRBD1. Germline values: CDR1 MDHEN, CDR2 SYDVKM. The CDR3 covers 16 residues. After removal of 6 bases from V and 6 bases from J, the junction contained 12 bases not matched to a gene. CDR3 amino acids: CASRSPGTGRPNEQFF. The CDR3, as DNA: TGTGCCAGCAGATCACCCGGGACAGGGAGGCCCAATGAGCAGTTCTTC.

This clone was recorded once. The V and J genes are TRBV11-3 and TRBJ2-5; the match to TRBD2 covers 10 bases. V gave up 5 bases and J gave up 5 bases; unmatched junction bases: 14. The CDR3 totals 17 residues. Germline loops: CDR1 SGHNT, CDR2 YENEEA. The CDR3 region has the DNA TGTGCCAGCAGCCTAGGGGGTAGCGGGGGGTTGAGGGAGACCCAGTACTTC. Amino acid sequence: CASSLGGSGGLRETQYF.

V usage is TRBV15 and J usage is TRBJ1-6; no reliable D call. V was shortened by 0 bases and J by 3 bases, with 15 bases between the two germline ends. This CDR3 is built from 18 residues. Germline loops: CDR1 LNHNV, CDR2 YYDKDF (reference sequence). CDR3 loop: CATSRDVQNTRYNSPLHF. In DNA, the CDR3 is TGTGCCACCAGCAGAGATGTCCAGAACACCCGCTATAATTCACCCCTCCACTTT.